This TCR beta chain was captured in a study of post-analysis software for immune sequencing data. Study results and limitations: Multiple sclerosis patients showed significantly lower normalized Chao1 diversity than controls did. The study found TRBV5-6, TRBV5-1 and TRBV20-1 among five or six TRBV segments more frequent in patients than controls.

For this clonotype: Its antigen remains unidentified.

The TCR beta cDNA libraries contained unique molecular identifiers. The yield from approximately 1 to 10 million T cells was 500,000 or so cDNA molecules in total. TCRdb itself ran the PCR reads through MiXCR, one entry per CDR3 protein. This sample has some 700,000 distinct CDR3 sequences, with about 60% found just once. Germline-derived CDR1 and CDR2 are SNHLY and FYNNEI. V lost 0 bases, J lost 9 bases, and 6 bases lay in between. The CDR3 contains 13 residues. The sample consisted of blood. The chain links TRBV2 to TRBJ1-6; D is uncertain. The TCR sequence derives from a girl aged 2-10 years with multiple sclerosis. CDR3 coding DNA: TGTGCCAGCAGTGAAGCGCTGGGTTCACCCCTCCACTTT. Protein sequence: CASSEALGSPLHF.